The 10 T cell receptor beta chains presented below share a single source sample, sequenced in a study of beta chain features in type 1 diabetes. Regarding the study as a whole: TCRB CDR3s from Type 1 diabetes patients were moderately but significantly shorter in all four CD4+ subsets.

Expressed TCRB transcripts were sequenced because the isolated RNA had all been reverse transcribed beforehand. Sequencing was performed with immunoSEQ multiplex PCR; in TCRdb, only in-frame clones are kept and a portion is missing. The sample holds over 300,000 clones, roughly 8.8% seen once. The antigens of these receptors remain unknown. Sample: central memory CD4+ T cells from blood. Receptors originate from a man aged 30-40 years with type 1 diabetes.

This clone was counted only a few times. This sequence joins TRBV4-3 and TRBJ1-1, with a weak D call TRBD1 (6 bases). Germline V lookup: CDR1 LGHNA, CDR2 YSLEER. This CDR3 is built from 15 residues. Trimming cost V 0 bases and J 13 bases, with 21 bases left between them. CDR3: CASSQEEQTGRARFF. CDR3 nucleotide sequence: TGCGCCAGCAGCCAAGAAGAACAGACAGGACGGGCCCGTTTCTTT.

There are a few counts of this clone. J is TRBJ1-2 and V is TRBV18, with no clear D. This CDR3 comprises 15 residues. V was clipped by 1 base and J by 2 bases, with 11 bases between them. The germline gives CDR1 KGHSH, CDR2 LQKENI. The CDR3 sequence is CASSPRADTNYGYTF. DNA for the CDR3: TGTGCCAGCTCACCACGGGCAGACACGAACTATGGCTACACCTTC.

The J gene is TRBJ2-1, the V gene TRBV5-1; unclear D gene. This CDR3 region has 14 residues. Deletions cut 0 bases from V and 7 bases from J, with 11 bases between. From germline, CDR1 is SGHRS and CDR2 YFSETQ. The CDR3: CASSLGSRLNEQFF. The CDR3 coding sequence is TGCGCCAGCAGCTTGGGCTCGCGCTTGAATGAGCAGTTCTTC.

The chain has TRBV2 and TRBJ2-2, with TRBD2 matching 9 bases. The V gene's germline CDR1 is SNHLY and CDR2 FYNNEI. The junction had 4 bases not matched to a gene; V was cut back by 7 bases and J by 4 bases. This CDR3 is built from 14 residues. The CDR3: CASKSGGPTGELFF. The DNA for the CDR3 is TGTGCCAGCAAGAGCGGGGGGCCCACCGGGGAGCTGTTTTTT. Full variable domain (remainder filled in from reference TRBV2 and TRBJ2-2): EPEVTQTPSHQVTQMGQEVILRCVPISNHLYFYWYRQILGQKVEFLVSFYNNEISEKSEIFDDQFSVERPDGSNFTLKIRSTKLEDSAMYFCASKSGGPTGELFFGEGSRLTVL.

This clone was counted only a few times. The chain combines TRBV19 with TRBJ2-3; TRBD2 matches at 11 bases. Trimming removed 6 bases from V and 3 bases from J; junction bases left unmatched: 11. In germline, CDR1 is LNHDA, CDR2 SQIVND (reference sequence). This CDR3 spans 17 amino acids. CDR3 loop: CASSRRVAGGLTDTQYF. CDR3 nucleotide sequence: TGTGCCAGTAGCCGTCGGGTAGCGGGGGGGCTTACAGATACGCAGTATTTT.

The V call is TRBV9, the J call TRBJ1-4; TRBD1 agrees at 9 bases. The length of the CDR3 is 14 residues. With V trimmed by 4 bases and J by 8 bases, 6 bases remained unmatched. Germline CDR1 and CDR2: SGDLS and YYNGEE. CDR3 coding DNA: TGTGCCAGCAGCCGGGACAGGGCAGAGGAAAAACTGTTTTTT. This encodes CASSRDRAEEKLFF.

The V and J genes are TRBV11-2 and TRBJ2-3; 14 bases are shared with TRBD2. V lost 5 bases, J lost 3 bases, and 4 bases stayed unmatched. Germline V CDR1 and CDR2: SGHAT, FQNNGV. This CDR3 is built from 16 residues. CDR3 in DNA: TGTGCCAGCAGCCCATGGACTAGCGGGGGGACAGATACGCAGTATTTT. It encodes CASSPWTSGGTDTQYF. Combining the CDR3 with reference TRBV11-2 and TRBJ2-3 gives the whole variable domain EAGVAQSPRYKIIEKRQSVAFWCNPISGHATLYWYQQILGQGPKLLIQFQNNGVVDDSQLPKDRFSAERLKGVDSTLKIQPAKLEDSAVYLCASSPWTSGGTDTQYFGPGTRLTVL.

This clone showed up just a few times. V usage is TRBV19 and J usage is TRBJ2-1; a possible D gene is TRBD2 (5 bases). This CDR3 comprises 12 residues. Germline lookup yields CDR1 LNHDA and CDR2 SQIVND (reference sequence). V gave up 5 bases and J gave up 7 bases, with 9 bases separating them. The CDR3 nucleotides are TGTGCCAGTAGTGCGCCGGGGAATGAGCAGTTCTTC. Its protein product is CASSAPGNEQFF.

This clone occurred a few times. The CDR3 is CASSQGGTGDGQPQHF. Here the CDR3 DNA reads TGCGCCAGCAGCCAAGGAGGGACAGGGGATGGGCAGCCCCAGCATTTT. J is TRBJ1-5 and V is TRBV4-1; the match to TRBD1 covers 10 bases. Trimming at V came to 1 base and at J to 7 bases, leaving 7 bases not matched to a gene. This CDR3 has 16 amino acids. CDR1 is MGHRA, CDR2 YSYEKL, per germline.

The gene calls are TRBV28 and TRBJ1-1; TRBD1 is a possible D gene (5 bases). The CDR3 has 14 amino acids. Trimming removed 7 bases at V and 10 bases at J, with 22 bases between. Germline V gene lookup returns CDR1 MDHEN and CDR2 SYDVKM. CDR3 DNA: TGTGCCAGCAACAGCCACCCACAGGCGGCGGGAGCTTTCTTT. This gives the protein CASNSHPQAAGAFF.